The clone carrying this T cell receptor (beta chain) was recorded once. This entry belongs to a study of CD8 T cells in Susac syndrome. Random hexamers served to reverse transcribe roughly 0.5 to 1 ug RNA. TCRdb reprocessed the immunoSEQ multiplex PCR reads via MiXCR and lists one record per CDR3 protein. The table shows 200,000 to 250,000 distinct CDR3 sequences, with less than 95% occurring only once. V was trimmed by 3 bases and J by 0 bases, leaving 8 bases between them. The CDR3 is 14 residues long. Germline V gene lookup returns CDR1 KGHSH and CDR2 LQKENI. Sequencing of TCR beta was undertaken in CD8+ and CD4+ T cells derived from blood.

The specimen was CD4+ T cells from PBMCs. This TCR derives from a human donor with Susac syndrome. The chain combines TRBV18 with TRBJ2-5, with TRBD1 as a possible D gene (5 bases). The CDR3 sequence is CASSPTTDQETQYF. The CDR3 nucleotides read TGTGCCAGCTCACCCACGACAGACCAAGAGACCCAGTACTTC.